Each of the 18 T cell receptor beta chains below was sequenced from the same sample in a study of T cell responses to AZD1222 COVID-19 vaccine. Assay used: immunoSEQ multiplex PCR; TCRdb lists only in-frame clones, some missing. The sample has tens of thousands of clones, more than 75% seen once. The sequencing here drew on peripheral blood, taken 28 days after the second AZD1222 dose. The receptors shown here come from an adult who received the AZD1222 COVID-19 vaccine.

The V and J genes are TRBV7-9 and TRBJ1-2; 7 bases agree with TRBD1. This CDR3 has 13 amino acids. Looked up from germline, CDR1 is SEHNR and CDR2 is FQNEAQ (reference sequence). Trimming removed 2 bases from V and 8 bases from J; junction bases left unmatched: 5. The CDR3 loop is CASSLPGGSGYTF. The DNA for the CDR3 is TGTGCCAGCAGCTTACCAGGGGGGTCCGGCTACACCTTC.

V is TRBV2 and J is TRBJ2-1; D unclear. Trimming removed 2 bases from V and 10 bases from J, with 18 bases in between. Germline CDR1 reads SNHLY; CDR2 reads FYNNEI. The CDR3 runs 15 residues. The CDR3 loop reads CASSELQAKSYEQFF. CDR3 nucleotides: TGTGCCAGCAGTGAATTGCAGGCTAAATCTTACGAGCAGTTCTTC. Combining the CDR3 with reference TRBV2 and TRBJ2-1 gives the whole variable domain EPEVTQTPSHQVTQMGQEVILRCVPISNHLYFYWYRQILGQKVEFLVSFYNNEISEKSEIFDDQFSVERPDGSNFTLKIRSTKLEDSAMYFCASSELQAKSYEQFFGPGTRLTVL.

J is TRBJ2-1 and V is TRBV7-8, with 13 bases fitting TRBD2. Per the germline V gene, CDR1 is SGHVS and CDR2 is FQNEAQ. The CDR3 runs to 17 residues. With V trimmed by 5 bases and J by 3 bases, 7 bases remained unmatched. CDR3 sequence: CASSPRLAGGLYNEQFF. The CDR3 DNA reads TGTGCCAGCAGCCCCCGACTAGCGGGGGGCCTCTACAATGAGCAGTTCTTC.

This clone was counted once. The CDR3 nucleotides read TGTGCCTGGAGAAGGACAGGGGCCGGGGAGCTGTTTTTT. Translated: CAWRRTGAGELFF. The chain carries TRBV30 and TRBJ2-2, with 9 positions matching TRBD1. The CDR3 has 13 residues. The V and J ends lost 3 bases and 6 bases, in that order; junction bases with no gene match: 2. Germline CDR1 is GTSNPN and CDR2 is SVGIG (reference sequence).

The chain couples TRBV10-2 to TRBJ1-1; D unclear. The V gene lost 1 base and the J gene lost 5 bases, with 11 bases spanning the gap. Germline CDR1 WSHSY, CDR2 SAAADI. There are 14 residues in the CDR3. As DNA, the CDR3 is TGCGCCAGCAGTGAGTTTCCGGGTCTAACTGAAGCTTTCTTT. Protein: CASSEFPGLTEAFF.

This sequence joins TRBV29-1 and TRBJ1-3; 7 bases match TRBD1. The ends lost 4 bases at V and 3 bases at J; junction bases unmatched: 6. The CDR3 has 14 amino acids. Germline assignment: CDR1 SQVTM and CDR2 ANQGSEA. The CDR3 is CSVAMTGLGNTIYF. As DNA, the CDR3 is TGCAGCGTTGCGATGACAGGGCTTGGAAACACCATATATTTT. The full variable domain, its missing parts supplied by reference TRBV29-1 and TRBJ1-3, is SAVISQKPSRDICQRGTSLTIQCQVDSQVTMMFWYRQQPGQSLTLIATANQGSEATYESGFVIDKFPISRPNLTFSTLTVSNMSPEDSSIYLCSVAMTGLGNTIYFGEGSWLTVV.

The V call is TRBV1, the J call TRBJ1-5; whether TRBD1, the table's D call, matches the DNA was not checked. TRBV1 is a documented pseudogene. The CDR3 is made up of 16 amino acids. The CDR3 spells CTSSQEDRNSNQPQHF. Here the CDR3 DNA reads TGCACCAGCAGCCAGGAAGACAGAAATAGCAATCAGCCCCAGCATTTT.

This clone was detected only once. The chain has TRBV5-1 and TRBJ2-5; 9 positions agree with TRBD2. The V gene end was trimmed by 0 bases and the J gene end by 2 bases; junction bases not matched to a gene: 5. Germline CDR1 SGHRS, CDR2 YFSETQ. This CDR3 region has 16 residues. As DNA, the CDR3 is TGCGCCAGCAGCTTGGAGGCTAGCGGGATACAAGAGACCCAGTACTTC. The encoded protein is CASSLEASGIQETQYF.

The chain recombines TRBV27 with TRBJ2-1; 13 nucleotides line up with TRBD2. V was clipped by 6 bases and J by 8 bases; unmatched bases: 7. CDR1 is MNHEY, CDR2 SMNVEV, per germline (reference sequence). This CDR3 is 15 amino acids long. CDR3 region: CASSPTSGRAYEQFF. The CDR3 DNA sequence: TGTGCCAGCAGCCCCACTAGCGGGAGGGCCTATGAGCAGTTCTTC.

The chain carries TRBV15 and TRBJ1-2; 7 positions agree with TRBD1. Germline V gene lookup returns CDR1 LNHNV and CDR2 YYDKDF (reference sequence). V dropped 0 bases and J dropped 4; count of bases not matched to a gene: 5. This CDR3 has 15 residues. CDR3: CATSRDAAGGYGYTF. The CDR3 DNA reads as TGTGCCACCAGCAGAGATGCGGCAGGGGGCTATGGCTACACCTTC.

This chain joins TRBV6-1 and TRBJ1-1; 9 positions agree with TRBD1. Trimming at V came to 4 bases and at J to 1 base, leaving 10 bases not matched to a gene. The CDR3 sequence is 17 residues long. CDR1 is MNHNS and CDR2 is SASEGT in the germline V gene. Here the CDR3 reads CASSGMRMTGGNTEAFF. For the CDR3, the DNA is TGTGCCAGCAGTGGAATGCGGATGACAGGGGGGAACACTGAAGCTTTCTTT.

The rearrangement uses TRBV30 and TRBJ1-2; unclear D gene. The length of the CDR3 is 12 residues. Trimming shortened V by 0 bases and J by 4 bases, and 6 bases separated the two germline ends. Germline V gives CDR1 GTSNPN, CDR2 SVGIG (reference sequence). The CDR3 sequence is CAWSVQTYGYTF. CDR3 DNA: TGTGCCTGGAGTGTACAGACCTATGGCTACACCTTC.

The chain is built from TRBV9 and TRBJ2-7; 14 bases map to TRBD2. CDR3 length: 16 amino acids. From germline, CDR1 is SGDLS and CDR2 YYNGEE. V trimming: 3 bases; J trimming: 5 bases; junction bases outside the gene matches: 7. The CDR3 DNA sequence: TGTGCCAGCAGCGCGGGACTAGCGGGAGAAACCAACGAGCAGTACTTC. It encodes CASSAGLAGETNEQYF. The full variable domain, completed using reference TRBV9 and TRBJ2-7, is DSGVTQTPKHLITATGQRVTLRCSPRSGDLSVYWYQQSLDQGLQFLIQYYNGEERAKGNILERFSAQQFPDLHSELNLSSLELGDSALYFCASSAGLAGETNEQYFGPGTRLTVT.

Only one count was recorded for this clone. The chain joins TRBV6-5 to TRBJ2-7, with a weak D call TRBD2 (7 bases). Between the trimmed V and J ends, which lost 6 bases and 5 bases, there was a span of 14 bases. Looked up from germline, CDR1 is MNHEY and CDR2 is SVGAGI. The CDR3 runs 13 residues. DNA of the CDR3: TGTGCCAGCAGGGGACGGGGGGCCCACGAGCAGTACTTC. As protein: CASRGRGAHEQYF.

The chain carries TRBV5-6 and TRBJ1-2, with no clear D. The CDR3 is made up of 13 amino acids. V lost 2 bases, J lost 2 bases, and 7 bases lay in between. Germline V lookup: CDR1 SGHDT, CDR2 YYEEEE. The CDR3 region has the DNA TGTGCCAGCAGCTTAAACTTGAACTATGGCTACACCTTC. Amino acids: CASSLNLNYGYTF.

This chain joins TRBV15 and TRBJ2-7; D gene unclear. Germline V gene sequence: CDR1 LNHNV, CDR2 YYDKDF (reference sequence). The CDR3 has 13 amino acids. Trimming left V 3 bases short and J 3 bases short, with 9 bases between. CDR3 coding DNA: TGTGCCACCAGCAGGGACGTCAGCTACGAGCAGTACTTC. Its translation is CATSRDVSYEQYF. Filled out from reference TRBV15 and TRBJ2-7, the complete variable domain reads DAMVIQNPRYQVTQFGKPVTLSCSQTLNHNVMYWYQQKSSQAPKLLFHYYDKDFNNEADTPDNFQSRRPNTSFCFLDIRSPGLGDTAMYLCATSRDVSYEQYFGPGTRLTVT.

In its sample, this clone is medium-sized. The chain couples TRBV19 to TRBJ2-7, with TRBD2 identical over 11 bases. Germline CDR1 is LNHDA and CDR2 is SQIVND (reference sequence). Trimming cost V 5 bases and J 2 bases; bases outside gene matches: 5. The CDR3 consists of 15 residues. CDR3: CASSLGLAETYEQYF. The DNA of the CDR3 is TGTGCCAGTAGTTTGGGACTAGCGGAGACCTACGAGCAGTACTTC.

The chain has TRBV5-1 and TRBJ2-5; perhaps TRBD1 as D (6 bases). CDR3 length: 14 residues. CDR1 and CDR2 (germline): SGHRS, YFSETQ. The V end was cut by 2 bases, the J end by 1 base, with 9 bases between. Here the CDR3 DNA reads TGCGCCAGCAGCTTAACAGGGTTCCAAGAGACCCAGTACTTC. Amino acid sequence: CASSLTGFQETQYF.